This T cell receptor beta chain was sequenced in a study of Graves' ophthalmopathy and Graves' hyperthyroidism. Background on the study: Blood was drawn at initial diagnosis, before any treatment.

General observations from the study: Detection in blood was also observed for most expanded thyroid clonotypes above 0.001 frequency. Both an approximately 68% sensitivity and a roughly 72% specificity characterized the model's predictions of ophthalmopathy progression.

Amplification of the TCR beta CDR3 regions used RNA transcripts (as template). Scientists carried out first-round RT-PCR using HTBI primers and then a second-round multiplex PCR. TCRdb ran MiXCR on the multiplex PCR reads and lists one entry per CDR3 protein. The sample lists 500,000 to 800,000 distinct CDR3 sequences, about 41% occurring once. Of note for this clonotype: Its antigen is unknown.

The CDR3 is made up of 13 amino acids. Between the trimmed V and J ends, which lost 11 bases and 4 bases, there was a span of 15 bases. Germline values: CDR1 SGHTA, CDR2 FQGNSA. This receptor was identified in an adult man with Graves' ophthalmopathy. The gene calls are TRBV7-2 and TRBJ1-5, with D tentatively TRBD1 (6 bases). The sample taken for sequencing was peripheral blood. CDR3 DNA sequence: TGTGCCTGGAGCGGGACACAGAATCAGCCCCAGCATTTT. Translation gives CAWSGTQNQPQHF.